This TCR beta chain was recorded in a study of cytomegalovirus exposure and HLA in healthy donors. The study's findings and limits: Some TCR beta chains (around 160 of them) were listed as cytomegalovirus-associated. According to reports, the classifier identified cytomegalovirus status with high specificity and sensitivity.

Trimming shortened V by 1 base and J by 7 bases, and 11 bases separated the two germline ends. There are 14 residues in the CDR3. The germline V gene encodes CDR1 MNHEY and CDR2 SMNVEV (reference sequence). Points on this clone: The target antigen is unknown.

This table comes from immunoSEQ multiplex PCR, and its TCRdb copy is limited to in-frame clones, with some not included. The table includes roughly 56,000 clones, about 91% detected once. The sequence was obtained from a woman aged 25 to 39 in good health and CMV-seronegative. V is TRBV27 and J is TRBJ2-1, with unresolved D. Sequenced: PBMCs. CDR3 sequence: CASSLFPGSNEQFF. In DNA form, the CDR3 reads TGTGCCAGCAGTTTATTTCCCGGTTCTAATGAGCAGTTCTTC.